Listed below are T cell receptor beta chains from one sample, sequenced in a study of blood T cell repertoires in COVID-19. The protocol was immunoSEQ multiplex PCR, while the TCRdb copy is restricted to in-frame clones and leaves out a portion. The sample gives tens of thousands of clones, 84% of which show up once; approximately 20% is in the top ten. The sample consisted of peripheral blood. The source of these receptors is a woman between 50 and 59 years old with acute or convalescent COVID-19. Both conserved end residues are part of each CDR3. Each record gives: clone size, V gene, D gene, J gene, CDR3 protein, CDR3 DNA. The D gene is left open where the match is weak. Size values are once, few and many counts, or a class for expanded clones, and some rows have none.

clone_size: .; v_call: TRBV30; d_call: .; j_call: TRBJ2-1; cdr3_aa: CACQSGYNEQFF; cdr3_nt: TGTGCCTGCCAGTCAGGGTACAATGAGCAGTTCTTC
clone_size: .; v_call: TRBV5-1; d_call: TRBD2; j_call: TRBJ2-3; cdr3_aa: CASSLGRETDTQYF; cdr3_nt: TGCGCCAGCAGCTTGGGGCGGGAGACAGATACGCAGTATTTT
clone_size: .; v_call: TRBV5-1; d_call: TRBD2; j_call: TRBJ2-7; cdr3_aa: CASSLGGLEYYEQYF; cdr3_nt: TGCGCCAGCAGCTTGGGAGGACTAGAGTACTACGAGCAGTACTTC
clone_size: few; v_call: TRBV7-7; d_call: .; j_call: TRBJ2-1; cdr3_aa: CASSQGASGYNEQFF; cdr3_nt: TGTGCCAGCAGCCAGGGGGCTAGCGGCTACAATGAGCAGTTCTTC
clone_size: .; v_call: TRBV29-1; d_call: .; j_call: TRBJ2-7; cdr3_aa: CSVAQGTYEQYF; cdr3_nt: TGCAGCGTTGCTCAGGGGACCTACGAGCAGTACTTC
clone_size: .; v_call: TRBV11-3; d_call: .; j_call: TRBJ1-6; cdr3_aa: CASSLESYNSPLHF; cdr3_nt: TGTGCCAGCAGCTTGGAGAGCTATAATTCACCCCTCCACTTT
clone_size: .; v_call: TRBV19; d_call: TRBD1; j_call: TRBJ2-7; cdr3_aa: CASHGTGGYEQYF; cdr3_nt: TGTGCCAGTCACGGGACAGGGGGTTACGAGCAGTACTTC
clone_size: .; v_call: TRBV29-1; d_call: .; j_call: TRBJ2-7; cdr3_aa: CSVSLSYEQYF; cdr3_nt: TGCAGCGTCTCTTTGTCCTACGAGCAGTACTTC
clone_size: .; v_call: TRBV9; d_call: TRBD1; j_call: TRBJ1-1; cdr3_aa: CASSVAGTGSTEAFF; cdr3_nt: TGTGCCAGCAGCGTAGCCGGGACAGGGAGCACTGAAGCTTTCTTT
clone_size: .; v_call: TRBV19; d_call: TRBD1; j_call: TRBJ1-5; cdr3_aa: CASSIDLDRGDQPQHF; cdr3_nt: TGTGCCAGTAGTATAGACCTCGACAGGGGTGATCAGCCCCAGCATTTT
clone_size: few; v_call: TRBV4-2; d_call: TRBD1; j_call: TRBJ2-5; cdr3_aa: CASSVTGEETQYF; cdr3_nt: TGTGCCAGCAGCGTTACAGGGGAAGAGACCCAGTACTTC
clone_size: once; v_call: TRBV19; d_call: .; j_call: TRBJ2-2; cdr3_aa: CASSYRGGGTGELFF; cdr3_nt: TGTGCCAGTTCCTACCGAGGGGGGGGCACCGGGGAGCTGTTTTTT
clone_size: .; v_call: TRBV19; d_call: TRBD2; j_call: TRBJ2-1; cdr3_aa: CASSIVGPWTSGRNNEQFF; cdr3_nt: TGTGCCAGTAGTATAGTTGGCCCGTGGACTAGCGGGAGGAACAATGAGCAGTTCTTC
clone_size: once; v_call: TRBV7-2; d_call: TRBD2; j_call: TRBJ2-1; cdr3_aa: CASSLDPAGGPYNEQFF; cdr3_nt: TGTGCCAGCAGCTTAGATCCTGCGGGAGGCCCCTACAATGAGCAGTTCTTC
clone_size: .; v_call: TRBV18; d_call: TRBD2; j_call: TRBJ2-5; cdr3_aa: CASSRPQRGVQETQYF; cdr3_nt: TGTGCCAGCTCACGACCTCAGCGGGGGGTCCAAGAGACCCAGTACTTC
clone_size: .; v_call: TRBV19; d_call: TRBD1; j_call: TRBJ2-1; cdr3_aa: CASKVTGADFEQFF; cdr3_nt: TGTGCCAGTAAAGTGACAGGGGCGGACTTTGAGCAGTTCTTC
clone_size: .; v_call: TRBV2; d_call: .; j_call: TRBJ1-3; cdr3_aa: CATRQTRSGNTIYF; cdr3_nt: TGTGCCACCAGACAGACCCGATCTGGAAACACCATATATTTT
clone_size: .; v_call: TRBV6-5; d_call: TRBD1; j_call: TRBJ1-5; cdr3_aa: CASSTDRSNQPQHF; cdr3_nt: TGTGCCAGCAGCACGGACAGGAGCAATCAGCCCCAGCATTTT
clone_size: .; v_call: TRBV27; d_call: .; j_call: TRBJ1-2; cdr3_aa: CASSLSTGNYGYTF; cdr3_nt: TGTGCCAGCAGTTTATCCACAGGGAACTATGGCTACACCTTC
clone_size: .; v_call: TRBV28; d_call: .; j_call: TRBJ2-1; cdr3_aa: CASSPTRGIYNEQFF; cdr3_nt: TGTGCCAGCAGTCCCACTCGAGGGATTTACAATGAGCAGTTCTTC
clone_size: .; v_call: TRBV6-6; d_call: .; j_call: TRBJ2-1; cdr3_aa: CASSFTGYEQFF; cdr3_nt: TGTGCCAGCAGTTTCACAGGGTATGAGCAGTTCTTC
clone_size: .; v_call: TRBV7-2; d_call: TRBD1; j_call: TRBJ2-5; cdr3_aa: CASSLVGQGAGYRETQYF; cdr3_nt: TGTGCCAGCAGCTTAGTAGGGCAGGGGGCTGGATATAGGGAGACCCAGTACTTC
clone_size: few; v_call: TRBV5-4; d_call: .; j_call: TRBJ2-1; cdr3_aa: CASSLELAYNEQFF; cdr3_nt: TGTGCCAGCAGCTTGGAGCTGGCCTACAATGAGCAGTTCTTC
clone_size: .; v_call: TRBV6-4; d_call: .; j_call: TRBJ2-7; cdr3_aa: CASSTSRTFRISYEQYF; cdr3_nt: TGTGCCAGCAGTACTTCACGAACCTTCAGGATATCCTACGAGCAGTACTTC
clone_size: .; v_call: TRBV2; d_call: TRBD1; j_call: TRBJ1-1; cdr3_aa: CASRTTGTGRSEAFF; cdr3_nt: TGTGCCAGCAGGACTACCGGGACAGGGCGTTCTGAAGCTTTCTTT
clone_size: .; v_call: TRBV5-1; d_call: .; j_call: TRBJ2-1; cdr3_aa: CASSLGERTTLEQFF; cdr3_nt: TGCGCCAGCAGCTTGGGAGAAAGGACTACCCTAGAGCAGTTCTTC
clone_size: .; v_call: TRBV5-6; d_call: .; j_call: TRBJ2-7; cdr3_aa: CASSRTVSYEQYF; cdr3_nt: TGTGCCAGCAGCCGGACAGTCTCCTACGAGCAGTACTTC
clone_size: .; v_call: TRBV7-3; d_call: TRBD1; j_call: TRBJ1-5; cdr3_aa: CASSLVGTGHHQPQHF; cdr3_nt: TGTGCCAGCAGCTTAGTAGGGACAGGACACCATCAGCCCCAGCATTTT
clone_size: .; v_call: TRBV6-6; d_call: TRBD2; j_call: TRBJ2-7; cdr3_aa: CASSSLIAGPSYEQYF; cdr3_nt: TGTGCCAGCAGTTCCTTAATAGCGGGGCCATCCTACGAGCAGTACTTC
clone_size: .; v_call: TRBV6-5; d_call: TRBD1; j_call: TRBJ2-1; cdr3_aa: CASSSPGQGSNEQFF; cdr3_nt: TGTGCCAGCAGTTCACCGGGACAGGGATCCAATGAGCAGTTCTTC
clone_size: .; v_call: TRBV7-8; d_call: TRBD2; j_call: TRBJ2-1; cdr3_aa: CASSLAGLGVNNEQFF; cdr3_nt: TGTGCCAGCAGCTTAGCTGGACTAGGGGTAAACAATGAGCAGTTCTTC
clone_size: .; v_call: TRBV7-2; d_call: .; j_call: TRBJ2-7; cdr3_aa: CATRYRQPTFEQYF; cdr3_nt: TGTGCCACCCGGTATAGACAGCCAACCTTCGAGCAGTACTTC
clone_size: .; v_call: TRBV7-9; d_call: TRBD2; j_call: TRBJ2-2; cdr3_aa: CASRGTSGDANTGELFF; cdr3_nt: TGTGCCAGCAGGGGGACTAGCGGAGACGCGAACACCGGGGAGCTGTTTTTT
clone_size: once; v_call: TRBV7-2; d_call: TRBD1; j_call: TRBJ1-3; cdr3_aa: CASSISGTGTGNTIYF; cdr3_nt: TGTGCCAGCAGCATTTCCGGGACAGGGACTGGAAACACCATATATTTT
clone_size: .; v_call: TRBV9; d_call: TRBD2; j_call: TRBJ2-5; cdr3_aa: CASSGTSGGLETQYF; cdr3_nt: TGTGCCAGCAGCGGGACTAGCGGGGGCTTGGAGACCCAGTACTTC
clone_size: .; v_call: TRBV15; d_call: TRBD1; j_call: TRBJ2-7; cdr3_aa: CATSRDRTGTGFSYEQYF; cdr3_nt: TGTGCCACCAGCAGAGACCGAACCGGGACAGGATTCTCCTACGAGCAGTACTTC
clone_size: .; v_call: TRBV11-2; d_call: TRBD2; j_call: TRBJ2-5; cdr3_aa: CASSSRTSGGAGRETQYF; cdr3_nt: TGTGCCAGCAGCTCCCGGACTAGCGGGGGGGCTGGGAGAGAGACCCAGTACTTC
clone_size: .; v_call: TRBV28; d_call: .; j_call: TRBJ2-3; cdr3_aa: CASSFGGSTDTQYF; cdr3_nt: TGTGCCAGCAGTTTCGGCGGGAGCACAGATACGCAGTATTTT
clone_size: .; v_call: TRBV19; d_call: TRBD1; j_call: TRBJ2-4; cdr3_aa: CASTPRGQGTLAKNIQYF; cdr3_nt: TGTGCCAGTACCCCGAGGGGACAGGGAACTTTAGCCAAAAACATTCAGTACTTC
clone_size: .; v_call: TRBV11-2; d_call: TRBD1; j_call: TRBJ2-2; cdr3_aa: CASSFNRGTGELFF; cdr3_nt: TGTGCCAGCAGCTTTAACAGGGGCACCGGGGAGCTGTTTTTT
clone_size: .; v_call: TRBV5-1; d_call: TRBD1; j_call: TRBJ1-4; cdr3_aa: CASSFGQGNEKLFF; cdr3_nt: TGCGCCAGCAGCTTTGGACAGGGCAACGAAAAACTGTTTTTT
clone_size: .; v_call: TRBV28; d_call: .; j_call: TRBJ1-1; cdr3_aa: CASGGGSDTEAFF; cdr3_nt: TGTGCCAGCGGAGGAGGCAGCGACACTGAAGCTTTCTTT
clone_size: .; v_call: TRBV12-5; d_call: TRBD1; j_call: TRBJ2-6; cdr3_aa: CASGWDRGSGANVLTF; cdr3_nt: TGTGCTAGTGGGTGGGACAGGGGATCTGGGGCCAACGTCCTGACTTTC
clone_size: .; v_call: TRBV7-2; d_call: .; j_call: TRBJ2-1; cdr3_aa: CASSGTGEPYNEQFF; cdr3_nt: TGTGCCAGCAGCGGGACGGGGGAGCCCTACAATGAGCAGTTCTTC
clone_size: .; v_call: TRBV7-9; d_call: .; j_call: TRBJ2-7; cdr3_aa: CASRGLEHYEQYF; cdr3_nt: TGTGCCAGCCGGGGACTGGAGCACTACGAGCAGTACTTC
clone_size: .; v_call: TRBV6-5; d_call: .; j_call: TRBJ2-1; cdr3_aa: CASSYGHFKFF; cdr3_nt: TGTGCCAGCAGTTACGGGCACTTCAAGTTCTTC
clone_size: .; v_call: TRBV28; d_call: TRBD2; j_call: TRBJ2-1; cdr3_aa: CASIPAGVGRTGEQFF; cdr3_nt: TGTGCCAGCATCCCAGCTGGAGTCGGGAGGACCGGTGAGCAGTTCTTC
clone_size: .; v_call: TRBV4-1; d_call: TRBD2; j_call: TRBJ2-3; cdr3_aa: CASSQLTTAGGGDTQYF; cdr3_nt: TGCGCCAGCAGCCAACTGACAACAGCGGGCGGGGGAGATACGCAGTATTTT
clone_size: .; v_call: TRBV2; d_call: .; j_call: TRBJ2-1; cdr3_aa: CASSESLREQFF; cdr3_nt: TGTGCCAGCAGTGAAAGTTTACGGGAGCAGTTCTTC
clone_size: once; v_call: TRBV9; d_call: TRBD1; j_call: TRBJ2-1; cdr3_aa: CASSTGTGLLHNEQFF; cdr3_nt: TGTGCCAGCAGCACGGGGACAGGGCTTCTACACAATGAGCAGTTCTTC
clone_size: few; v_call: TRBV25-1; d_call: .; j_call: TRBJ2-1; cdr3_aa: CASSVGGKEQFF; cdr3_nt: TGTGCCAGCAGTGTCGGCGGGAAAGAGCAGTTCTTC
clone_size: .; v_call: TRBV19; d_call: TRBD1; j_call: TRBJ2-3; cdr3_aa: CASSPREDRADTQYF; cdr3_nt: TGTGCCAGTAGTCCCAGAGAGGACAGGGCAGATACGCAGTATTTT
clone_size: .; v_call: TRBV13; d_call: .; j_call: TRBJ2-7; cdr3_aa: CASSLVRTVFSYEQYF; cdr3_nt: TGTGCCAGCAGCTTAGTGAGGACAGTGTTCTCCTACGAGCAGTACTTC
clone_size: .; v_call: TRBV6-4; d_call: TRBD2; j_call: TRBJ2-5; cdr3_aa: CASSEGTSGMETQYF; cdr3_nt: TGTGCCAGCAGTGAGGGGACTAGCGGGATGGAGACCCAGTACTTC
clone_size: .; v_call: TRBV2; d_call: .; j_call: TRBJ1-6; cdr3_aa: CASSLGNGNSPLHF; cdr3_nt: TGTGCCAGCTCCCTCGGGAACGGTAATTCACCCCTCCACTTT
clone_size: .; v_call: TRBV18; d_call: .; j_call: TRBJ1-1; cdr3_aa: CASSTGLGTEAFF; cdr3_nt: TGTGCCAGCTCAACAGGGCTGGGAACTGAAGCTTTCTTT
clone_size: .; v_call: TRBV28; d_call: .; j_call: TRBJ2-5; cdr3_aa: CASSPGQGEVETQYF; cdr3_nt: TGTGCCAGCAGCCCCGGGCAGGGGGAGGTGGAGACCCAGTACTTC